This T cell receptor beta chain originates from a study of cytomegalovirus exposure and HLA in healthy donors. Notes on the study in general: As immune exposure information, only CMV serostatus was available. The study flagged approximately 180 TCR beta chains as cytomegalovirus-associated.

With 1 base clipped from V and 4 bases from J, the junction kept 7 bases outside the gene matches. Germline V CDR1 and CDR2: SEHNR, FQNEAQ (reference sequence). The CDR3 length is 16 residues. Primers: 60 Vbeta forward and 13 Jbeta reverse. The table came from immunoSEQ multiplex PCR; TCRdb's copy has only in-frame clones and leaves some out. The sample has tens of thousands of clones, roughly 63% seen once; the top ten hold 20% to 25%. To note about this clone: What it recognizes is unknown.

The receptor was isolated from a woman aged 45-65 years in good health and CMV-seropositive. V usage is TRBV7-9 and J usage is TRBJ2-3; 8 bases are shared with TRBD2. The sample comprised PBMCs. The CDR3 DNA reads TGTGCCAGCAGCTTAGGGACTAGCATGTCCTCAGATACGCAGTATTTT. Its translation: CASSLGTSMSSDTQYF.